The 28 T cell receptor beta chains presented below share a single source sample, sequenced in a study of tumor-infiltrating lymphocytes in primary liver carcinoma. TCR beta cDNA came from about 500 ng total RNA, primed with a constant-region primer. Investigators got TCR beta libraries out of three nested multiplex PCR rounds, done with slightly modified ARM-PCR. Investigators reported that the first two PCR rounds, at roughly 11 cycles each, used TRBV1-TRBV30 forward primers with a C-beta reverse primer. TCRdb reprocessed the multiplex PCR reads with MiXCR, giving one entry per CDR3 protein. The sample contains about 320,000 distinct CDR3 sequences, about three fifths of which appear only once. The authors took blood RNA from unsorted whole blood and also extracted germline DNA. The sample taken for sequencing was peripheral blood. The receptors originated from a woman aged 25 to 45 with primary liver carcinoma and hepatitis B virus infection.

The chain links TRBV14 to TRBJ1-1; D gene unclear. Germline CDR1 SGHDN, CDR2 FVKESK. V lost 3 bases and J lost 3, with 14 bases in between. CDR3 length: 15 residues. CDR3 residues: CASSHEGERYTEAFF. The CDR3 region has the DNA TGTGCCAGCAGCCATGAGGGTGAGCGGTACACTGAAGCTTTCTTT.

J is TRBJ2-3 and V is TRBV4-2, with 10 nucleotides matching TRBD2. Trimming took 1 base from V and 3 from J; bases not matched to a gene: 10. There are 18 residues in the CDR3. Looked up from germline, CDR1 is LGHNA and CDR2 is YNFKEQ. The CDR3 DNA sequence: TGTGCCAGCAGCCAAGTTGAGGGTGGTAGCGGGGGGACAGATACGCAGTATTTT. Translation: CASSQVEGGSGGTDTQYF.

With respect to this clonotype: This may come from a read error, since a much larger clone is one base off. The chain combines TRBV29-1 with TRBJ2-5; D gene uncertain. There are 12 residues in the CDR3. Trimming took off 4 bases at V and 7 bases at J, with 13 bases between the two ends. CDR1 and CDR2 (germline): SQVTM, ANQGSEA. This chain's CDR3 is CSVVGKKGTQYF. Written as DNA, the CDR3 is TGCAGCGTTGTTGGCAAAAAAGGGACCCAGTACTTC.

V usage is TRBV7-9 and J usage is TRBJ2-3; perhaps TRBD1 as D (5 bases). The germline gives CDR1 SEHNR, CDR2 FQNEAQ (reference sequence). Trimming removed 5 bases from V and 0 bases from J, with 12 bases in between. The CDR3 consists of 15 residues. CDR3 nucleotides: TGTGCCAGCAGCGGCAACAGGAGAAGCACAGATACGCAGTATTTT. This encodes CASSGNRRSTDTQYF.

Notes on this clonotype: Without the conserved terminal phenylalanine or tryptophan, this CDR3 likely stems from a read error. The chain has TRBV10-1 and TRBJ2-7, with TRBD2 matching 14 bases. Germline V gene sequence: CDR1 WNHNN, CDR2 SYGVQD (reference sequence). There are 16 residues in the CDR3. The V gene end was trimmed by 3 bases and the J gene end by 5 bases; junction bases not matched to a gene: 6. CDR3 nucleotides: TGCGCCAGCAGTGAAGGGACTAGCGGGAGAGGTCACGAGCAGTACTTA. Protein sequence: CASSEGTSGRGHEQYL.

Note on this clonotype: Without the conserved terminal phenylalanine or tryptophan, this CDR3 likely stems from a read error. The chain joins TRBV7-9 to TRBJ2-5, with 11 bases matching TRBD2. The V and J ends lost 5 bases and 5 bases, in that order; junction bases with no gene match: 10. The CDR3 totals 16 residues. Per the germline V gene, CDR1 is SEHNR and CDR2 is FQNEAQ (reference sequence). CDR3: CASSPRTSGLCETQYV. CDR3 sequence (DNA): TGTGCCAGCAGCCCGCGGACTAGCGGGTTGTGTGAGACCCAGTACGTC.

This clonotype was found a few times. The chain is built from TRBV7-9 and TRBJ2-1, with 9 bases identical to TRBD1. V was clipped by 1 base and J by 5 bases; unmatched bases: 0. The CDR3 covers 14 residues. Germline V gene data show CDR1 as SEHNR and CDR2 as FQNEAQ (reference sequence). CDR3 residues: CASSLGTGDNEQFF. The CDR3 DNA sequence: TGTGCCAGCAGCTTAGGGACAGGGGACAATGAGCAGTTCTTC.

The chain carries TRBV12-3 or TRBV12-4 and TRBJ1-3; D is ambiguous. This CDR3 has 12 amino acids. V was clipped by 6 bases and J by 1 base, with 4 bases between them. The CDR3: CASSISGNTIYF. The CDR3 DNA follows: TGTGCCAGCAGCATTTCTGGAAACACCATATATTTT.

Concerning this clonotype itself: A much larger clone differs from this one at a single base, so this may be a read error. The CDR3 does not close with the conserved phenylalanine or tryptophan, likely indicating a read error. The chain uses TRBV6-6 and TRBJ1-2; D is unresolved. Deletions cut 6 bases from V and 4 bases from J, with 15 bases between. Germline V CDR1 and CDR2: MNHNY, SVGAGI (reference sequence). The length of the CDR3 is 14 residues. The DNA of the CDR3 is TGTGCCAGCAGCCTGCAAGGGTTAGGCTATGGCTACACCATC. Protein: CASSLQGLGYGYTI.

About this clonotype: One base away lies a much larger clone, so this may be a sequencing read error. The CDR3 reads CSVERDPYEQYF. DNA of the CDR3: TGCAGCGTTGAACGGGACCCTTACGAGCAGTACTTC. This chain uses TRBV29-1 with TRBJ2-7; D possibly matches TRBD1 or TRBD2 (5 bases each). The CDR3 length is 12 residues. Germline V lookup: CDR1 SQVTM, CDR2 ANQGSEA. V gave up 2 bases and J gave up 4 bases, with 9 bases separating them.

Concerning this clonotype: Relative to the germline gene, one junction end is altered; a read error may explain this. The chain combines TRBV29-1 with TRBJ1-1; D possibly corresponds to TRBD1 (6 bases). Germline V CDR1 and CDR2: SQVTM, ANQGSEA. The CDR3 contains 13 residues. In DNA form, the CDR3 reads TGCGGCGTAGTTACAGGGTGGTCCACTGAAGCTTTCTTT. It specifies CGVVTGWSTEAFF.

This clonotype has a count of ten or more. The chain joins TRBV4-1 to TRBJ2-7; TRBD2 agrees at 7 bases. Unmatched junction bases numbered 6, after V lost 0 bases and J lost 4 bases. Looked up from germline, CDR1 is MGHRA and CDR2 is YSYEKL. The CDR3 spans 15 residues. CDR3 in amino acids: CASSQDRLALYEQYF. The CDR3 DNA reads as TGCGCCAGCAGCCAAGATCGACTAGCCCTGTACGAGCAGTACTTC.

The table lists this clonotype with many counts. CDR3 coding DNA: TGTGCCAGCAGCCCCGGGACAGGCACTTACACCGGGGAGCTGTTTTTT. It translates to CASSPGTGTYTGELFF. The chain employs TRBV11-2 and TRBJ2-2; 8 nucleotides align to TRBD1. Germline CDR1 is SGHAT and CDR2 is FQNNGV. The CDR3 runs 16 residues. Trimming at V came to 5 bases and at J to 3 bases, leaving 8 bases not matched to a gene. Complete variable domain (other parts from reference TRBV11-2 and TRBJ2-2): EAGVAQSPRYKIIEKRQSVAFWCNPISGHATLYWYQQILGQGPKLLIQFQNNGVVDDSQLPKDRFSAERLKGVDSTLKIQPAKLEDSAVYLCASSPGTGTYTGELFFGEGSRLTVL.

Remarks on this clonotype: Because the CDR3 is missing its conserved closing phenylalanine or tryptophan, this is likely a read error. V gene TRBV6-1 combines with J gene TRBJ1-1; a weak D match, TRBD1 (5 bases). Germline V lookup: CDR1 MNHNS, CDR2 SASEGT. The CDR3 extends over 15 amino acids. V was pared by 0 bases and J by 0 bases, with 8 bases between. CDR3 sequence: CASSEAPGLNTEAFL. The CDR3 DNA follows: TGTGCCAGCAGTGAAGCGCCAGGGCTGAACACTGAAGCTTTCCTT.

Notes on this clonotype: A read error may explain this, as a much larger clone is one base away. The chain recombines TRBV29-1 with TRBJ2-2; D call uncertain. Trimming pared 1 base from V and 10 bases from J, leaving 10 bases between. CDR1 is SQVTM, CDR2 ANQGSEA, per germline. The CDR3 runs to 12 residues. The CDR3 loop is CSVEVRGEELFF. CDR3 coding DNA: TGCAGCGTTGAAGTTCGTGGCGAGGAGCTGTTTTTT.

As for this clonotype: An end of the junction does not agree with germline; a read error may underlie this. The V call is TRBV20-1, the J call TRBJ1-1; D not certain. The CDR3 loop spans 14 amino acids. Per the germline V gene, CDR1 is DFQATT and CDR2 is SNEGSKA (reference sequence). CDR3 in amino acids: CSAREDILNIEAFF. The CDR3 DNA reads as TGCAGTGCTAGAGAAGACATACTCAACATTGAAGCTTTCTTT.

With respect to this clonotype: Since no conserved phenylalanine or tryptophan closes the CDR3, a read error is the likely cause. The chain links TRBV7-9 to TRBJ2-2, with D hard to call. Per germline, CDR1 SEHNR and CDR2 FQNEAQ (reference sequence). The CDR3 totals 12 residues. The germline V and J ends were trimmed by 2 bases and 6 bases, with 4 bases remaining between them. DNA of the CDR3: TGTGCCAGCAGCTTATCCTCCGGGGAGCTGTTTCTT. It translates to CASSLSSGELFL.

V and J are TRBV5-1 and TRBJ2-1; D is uncertain. This CDR3 is built from 14 residues. CDR1 and CDR2 (germline): SGHRS, YFSETQ. Trimming took 8 bases from V and 5 from J, leaving 17 bases between them. CDR3: CASALPSYDNEQFF. The CDR3 nucleotides read TGCGCCAGTGCGCTCCCCTCCTACGACAATGAGCAGTTCTTC.

The rearrangement joins TRBV5-6 to TRBJ2-7, with a weak D call TRBD1 (6 bases). Germline V gene sequence: CDR1 SGHDT, CDR2 YYEEEE. The CDR3 loop spans 16 amino acids. Trimming left V 3 bases short and J 2 bases short, with 18 bases between. Here the CDR3 reads CASSSSGQGSPYEQYF. CDR3 nucleotides: TGTGCCAGCAGCTCCAGTGGGCAGGGGAGTCCCTACGAGCAGTACTTC.

This CDR3 reads CASSQDPWTVNSPLHF. The CDR3 coding sequence is TGCGCCAGCAGCCAAGATCCTTGGACTGTAAATTCACCCCTCCACTTT. The rearrangement joins TRBV4-3 to TRBJ1-6; D not resolved. V lost 0 bases and J lost 7, with 13 bases in between. The CDR3 has 16 residues. CDR1 and CDR2 (germline): LGHNA, YSLEER.

This clonotype has a count of ten or more. The chain employs TRBV29-1 and TRBJ2-2; 8 bases are shared with TRBD1. This CDR3 spans 14 amino acids. From germline, CDR1 is SQVTM and CDR2 ANQGSEA. V gave up 2 bases and J gave up 4 bases; unmatched junction bases: 3. CDR3 sequence reads: CSVERRGRTGELFF. The CDR3 DNA is TGCAGCGTTGAACGCAGGGGGCGCACCGGGGAGCTGTTTTTT.

The chain links TRBV10-1 to TRBJ2-7; D ambiguous. Trimming removed 1 base from V and 5 bases from J, with 12 bases in between. This CDR3 has 14 amino acids. Germline CDR1 is WNHNN and CDR2 is SYGVQD (reference sequence). The CDR3 loop is CASSEFDPLDEQYF. As DNA, the CDR3 is TGCGCCAGCAGTGAGTTCGATCCCCTTGACGAGCAGTACTTC.

The rearrangement links TRBV13 to TRBJ1-2; D may be TRBD1 (5 bases). Germline V gene lookup returns CDR1 PRHDT and CDR2 FYEKMQ (reference sequence). Trimming stripped 5 bases from V and 11 bases from J, with 27 bases between. The CDR3 has 16 residues. The CDR3 loop reads CASSRRQDKLRAGYTF. DNA of the CDR3: TGTGCCAGCAGCCGCCGCCAGGACAAGTTGAGGGCTGGGTACACCTTC.

As to this clonotype: Since a much larger clone is just one base distant, this may be a read error. The CDR3, as DNA: TGTGCCAGCATAGGGGGGATCGGGGAGCTGTTTTTT. This gives the protein CASIGGIGELFF. V is TRBV12-3 or TRBV12-4 and J is TRBJ2-2; the D gene could be TRBD1 or TRBD2 (6 bases each). Trimming left V 7 bases short and J 7 bases short, with 10 bases between. The CDR3 spans 12 residues.

On this clonotype itself: A read error may account for a junction end that differs from germline. V and J are TRBV6-1 and TRBJ2-5; 8 positions match TRBD1. CDR1 is MNHNS, CDR2 SASEGT, per germline. The CDR3 has 15 amino acids. The CDR3 here is CVSSEEQGVWETQYF. The CDR3 nucleotides are TGTGTCAGCAGTGAAGAACAGGGGGTATGGGAGACCCAGTACTTC.

As concerns this clonotype: A much larger clonotype is one base distant, so this may be a read error. V usage is TRBV14 and J usage is TRBJ2-3; weak D call: TRBD1 (5 bases). The CDR3 runs to 14 residues. V dropped 2 bases and J dropped 7 bases, with 13 bases sitting between them. Germline loops: CDR1 SGHDN, CDR2 FVKESK. The CDR3 is CASSQYRSANTQYF. The CDR3 DNA reads TGTGCCAGCAGCCAATACAGGTCCGCAAATACGCAGTATTTT. The whole variable domain, filled in from reference TRBV14 and TRBJ2-3, reads EAGVTQFPSHSVIEKGQTVTLRCDPISGHDNLYWYRRVMGKEIKFLLHFVKESKQDESGMPNNRFLAERTGGTYSTLKVQPAELEDSGVYFCASSQYRSANTQYFGPGTRLTVL.

This clonotype has just a few counts. A read error may account for a junction end that differs from germline. V is TRBV6-5 and J is TRBJ2-1, with a possible D match to TRBD1 (5 bases). The CDR3 runs 14 residues. Germline CDR1 and CDR2: MNHEY and SVGAGI. The CDR3 loop reads CACSGAESYNEQFF. The CDR3 region has the DNA TGTGCCTGCAGTGGGGCGGAATCCTACAATGAGCAGTTCTTC.

The chain carries TRBV6-6 and TRBJ2-1; 11 nucleotides agree with TRBD2. The junction had 11 bases not matched to a gene; V was cut back by 4 bases and J by 9 bases. Germline V gene lookup returns CDR1 MNHNY and CDR2 SVGAGI (reference sequence). The CDR3 has 16 amino acids. The CDR3 loop is CASSSRTSGCIGEQFF. Written as DNA, the CDR3 is TGTGCCAGCAGTTCTCGGACTAGCGGGTGTATAGGTGAGCAGTTCTTC.